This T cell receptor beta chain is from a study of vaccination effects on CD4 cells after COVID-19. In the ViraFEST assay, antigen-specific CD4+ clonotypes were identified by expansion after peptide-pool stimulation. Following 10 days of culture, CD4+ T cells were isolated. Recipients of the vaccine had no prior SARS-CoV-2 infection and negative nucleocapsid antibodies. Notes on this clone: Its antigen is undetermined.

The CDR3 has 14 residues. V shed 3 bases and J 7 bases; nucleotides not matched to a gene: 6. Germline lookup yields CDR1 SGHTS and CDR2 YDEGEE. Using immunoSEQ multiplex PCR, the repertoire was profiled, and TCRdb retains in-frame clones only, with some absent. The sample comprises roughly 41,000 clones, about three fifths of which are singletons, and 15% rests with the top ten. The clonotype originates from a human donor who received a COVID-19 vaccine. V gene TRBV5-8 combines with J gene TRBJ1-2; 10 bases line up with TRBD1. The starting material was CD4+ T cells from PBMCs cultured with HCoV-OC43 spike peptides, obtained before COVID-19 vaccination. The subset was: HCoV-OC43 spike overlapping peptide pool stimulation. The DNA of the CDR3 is TGTGCCAGCAGCTCCAGACAGGGGGCAGGTGGCTACACCTTC. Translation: CASSSRQGAGGYTF. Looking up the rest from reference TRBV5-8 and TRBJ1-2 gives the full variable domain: EAGVTQSPTHLIKTRGQQATLRCSPISGHTSVYWYQQALGLGLQFLLWYDEGEERNRGNFPPRFSGRQFPNYSSELNVNALELEDSALYLCASSSRQGAGGYTFGSGTRLTVV.